This passage covers 3 T cell receptor beta chains from one sample sequenced in a study of blood T cell repertoires in COVID-19. Generated by immunoSEQ multiplex PCR, the TCRdb table keeps only in-frame clones and is missing some. This sample has hundreds of thousands of clones, with 70% to 85% found just once. The sample consisted of PBMCs or T cells enriched from blood (not recorded which). These receptors originate from a woman aged 55-70 years who had recovered from COVID-19.

The J gene is TRBJ2-5, the V gene TRBV7-6, with 7 bases lining up with TRBD1. The CDR3 covers 14 residues. Germline values: CDR1 SGHVS, CDR2 FNYEAQ. V was pared by 5 bases and J by 5 bases, with 8 bases of the junction left unmatched. The CDR3 DNA reads as TGTGCCAGCAGCCCCAGGGGGAGAAGGGAGACCCAGTACTTC. The encoded protein is CASSPRGRRETQYF.

This clone has only one observation. This chain uses TRBV5-1 with TRBJ2-3; 9 bases match TRBD2. Germline trimming cut 4 bases from V and 5 bases from J; bases unmatched to any gene: 17. This CDR3 region has 18 residues. Per the germline V gene, CDR1 is SGHRS and CDR2 is YFSETQ. The CDR3 bases are TGCGCCAGCAGCCCGTCAATGGCGGGAGGGCCCGTCGAAGATACGCAGTATTTT. Its protein is CASSPSMAGGPVEDTQYF. The complete variable domain, with remaining parts taken from reference TRBV5-1 and TRBJ2-3, reads KAGVTQTPRYLIKTRGQQVTLSCSPISGHRSVSWYQQTPGQGLQFLFEYFSETQRNKGNFPGRFSGRQFSNSRSEMNVSTLELGDSALYLCASSPSMAGGPVEDTQYFGPGTRLTVL.

This chain's CDR3 is CASSDRSGAGYNSPLHF. The CDR3 DNA sequence: TGTGCCAGCAGTGACCGATCAGGGGCCGGCTATAATTCACCCCTCCACTTT. The V gene is TRBV6-1, the J gene TRBJ1-6, with a tentative D call TRBD1 (6 bases). V was trimmed by 3 bases and J by 3 bases, leaving 15 bases between them. Germline CDR1 and CDR2: MNHNS and SASEGT. The CDR3 runs 17 residues.